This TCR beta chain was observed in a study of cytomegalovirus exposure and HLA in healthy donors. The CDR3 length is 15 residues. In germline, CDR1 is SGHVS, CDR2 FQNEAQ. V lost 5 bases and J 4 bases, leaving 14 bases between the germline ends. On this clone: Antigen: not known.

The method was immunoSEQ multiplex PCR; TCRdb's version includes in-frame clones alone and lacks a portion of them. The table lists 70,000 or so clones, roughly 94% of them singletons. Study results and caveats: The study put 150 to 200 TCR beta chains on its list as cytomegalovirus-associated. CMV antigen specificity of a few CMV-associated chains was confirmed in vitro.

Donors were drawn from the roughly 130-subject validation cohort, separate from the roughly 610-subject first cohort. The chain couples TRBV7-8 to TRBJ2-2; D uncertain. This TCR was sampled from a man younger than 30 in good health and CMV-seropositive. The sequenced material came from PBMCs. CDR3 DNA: TGTGCCAGCAGCATACTGATATCGGGCACCGGGGAGCTGTTTTTT. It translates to CASSILISGTGELFF.